These 32 T cell receptor beta chains were all obtained from the same sample, sequenced in a study of blood T cell repertoires in COVID-19 (dated by TCRdb to about 2020). Libraries were made using the immunoSEQ multiplex PCR assay. The table was pulled from immuneACCESS by TCRdb, which kept in-frame rearrangements only. Such tables lose some clones; where checked, under half of the loss comes from unresolved V genes, and the rest has no known cause. The sample records about 310,000 clones, roughly 90% of which are singletons. Around 4.5% of the sample goes to the ten largest clones. Sequencing was performed on PBMCs or T cells enriched from blood (not recorded which). All receptors derive from a woman aged 18-30 years with acute COVID-19.

This clone was observed a few times. The CDR3 coding sequence is TGTGCCAGCAGCCGAGGACAGCATCAGCCCCAGCATTTT. It yields the protein CASSRGQHQPQHF. The chain couples TRBV7-3 to TRBJ1-5, with D possibly being TRBD1 (6 bases). The V and J ends lost 5 bases and 5 bases respectively, with 10 bases between them. The CDR3 runs to 13 residues. Per germline, CDR1 SGHTA and CDR2 FQGTGA.

This sequence joins TRBV5-6 and TRBJ2-5; 9 positions agree with TRBD1. The V and J ends lost 2 bases and 9 bases, in that order; junction bases with no gene match: 8. Germline V gene sequence: CDR1 SGHDT, CDR2 YYEEEE. The CDR3 runs 14 residues. The CDR3 nucleotides are TGTGCCAGCAGCTTCGGACAGGGGAGCATGGCCCAGTACTTC. The encoded protein is CASSFGQGSMAQYF. The full variable domain, rest sourced from reference TRBV5-6 and TRBJ2-5, is DAGVTQSPTHLIKTRGQQVTLRCSPKSGHDTVSWYQQALGQGPQFIFQYYEEEERQRGNFPDRFSGHQFPNYSSELNVNALLLGDSALYLCASSFGQGSMAQYFGPGTRLLVL.

This chain links TRBV18 with TRBJ1-3, with 7 bases identical to TRBD1. After removal of 2 bases from V and 0 bases from J, the junction contained 7 bases not matched to a gene. CDR3 size: 17 residues. Germline CDR1 KGHSH, CDR2 LQKENI. The CDR3 DNA sequence: TGTGCCAGCTCACCAATTTTCACAGGGGACTCTGGAAACACCATATATTTT. As protein: CASSPIFTGDSGNTIYF.

V gene TRBV10-2 combines with J gene TRBJ1-4, with 9 positions matching TRBD1. In germline, CDR1 is WSHSY, CDR2 SAAADI. This CDR3 spans 17 amino acids. After removal of 3 bases from V and 2 bases from J, the junction contained 7 bases not matched to a gene. The CDR3 loop reads CASSEVRTGATNEKLFF. CDR3 bases: TGCGCCAGCAGTGAAGTGAGGACAGGGGCCACTAATGAAAAACTGTTTTTT.

The J gene is TRBJ2-5, the V gene TRBV9; TRBD2 is a possible D gene (5 bases). Germline V lookup: CDR1 SGDLS, CDR2 YYNGEE. V gave up 0 bases and J gave up 4 bases, with 13 bases separating them. The CDR3 is 15 amino acids. CDR3: CASSVAGNWGETQYF. The CDR3 bases are TGTGCCAGCAGCGTAGCCGGGAATTGGGGAGAGACCCAGTACTTC.

J is TRBJ1-1 and V is TRBV11-2; D ambiguous. Germline loops: CDR1 SGHAT, CDR2 FQNNGV. The CDR3 consists of 17 residues. Between the trimmed V and J ends, which lost 2 bases and 1 base, there was a span of 17 bases. CDR3 coding DNA: TGTGCCAGCAGCTTAAGGGCCCCTGAGGGAGAGAACACTGAAGCTTTCTTT. This sequence encodes CASSLRAPEGENTEAFF.

V is TRBV2 and J is TRBJ2-5, with 7 bases matching TRBD1. V dropped 10 bases and J dropped 2; count of bases not matched to a gene: 7. From germline, CDR1 is SNHLY and CDR2 FYNNEI. The CDR3 length is 13 residues. In DNA form, the CDR3 reads TGTGCCACCTGTCTACAGGGGCAAGAGACCCAGTACTTC. Its protein is CATCLQGQETQYF.

The V call is TRBV9, the J call TRBJ1-5; D is undetermined. CDR1 is SGDLS, CDR2 YYNGEE, per germline. The CDR3 has 16 residues. Trimming took 4 bases from V and 5 from J, leaving 19 bases between them. The DNA for the CDR3 is TGTGCCAGCAGCCCATCTGGGCGCAGTACAGATCAGCCCCAGCATTTT. It translates to CASSPSGRSTDQPQHF.

In nucleotides, the CDR3 is TGTGCCAGCAGCCAAGTTGGGGGGGTGAACTATGGCTACACCTTC. Its protein product is CASSQVGGVNYGYTF. The chain uses TRBV3-1 (or the pseudogene TRBV3-2) and TRBJ1-2; TRBD1 is a possible D gene (5 bases). Germline CDR1 reads LGHDT; CDR2 reads YNNKEL (reference sequence). CDR3 length: 15 amino acids. The ends were cut back, 1 base at V and 2 bases at J, with 11 bases in the middle.

The chain has TRBV28 and TRBJ1-2, with 8 bases identical to TRBD1. The CDR3 is made up of 15 amino acids. Germline lookup yields CDR1 MDHEN and CDR2 SYDVKM. V was pared by 2 bases and J by 6 bases, with 8 bases of the junction left unmatched. CDR3 residues: CASSLAGGDHDGYTF. DNA for the CDR3: TGTGCCAGCAGTTTAGCAGGGGGCGATCATGATGGCTACACCTTC.

The rearrangement links TRBV7-9 to TRBJ2-7; maybe TRBD1 (6 bases). CDR1 is SEHNR, CDR2 FQNEAQ, per germline (reference sequence). The CDR3 loop spans 14 amino acids. Between the trimmed V and J ends, which lost 5 bases and 7 bases, there was a span of 18 bases. The DNA for the CDR3 is TGTGCCAGCAGCCGGGACGTAACTAGGGGGGAGCAGTACTTC. Residues: CASSRDVTRGEQYF.

The J gene is TRBJ1-1, the V gene TRBV5-6; TRBD1 agrees at 12 bases. This CDR3 spans 19 amino acids. Germline values: CDR1 SGHDT, CDR2 YYEEEE. The ends lost 3 bases at V and 0 bases at J; junction bases unmatched: 12. For the CDR3, the DNA is TGTGCCAGCAGCTCGCCGTCCGGGACAGGGGGCTCCTTGAACACTGAAGCTTTCTTT. The encoded protein is CASSSPSGTGGSLNTEAFF.

V gene TRBV5-1 combines with J gene TRBJ2-1; TRBD2 might be the D (6 bases). Per the germline V gene, CDR1 is SGHRS and CDR2 is YFSETQ. The CDR3 runs 11 residues. The V gene lost 5 bases and the J gene lost 7 bases, with 7 bases spanning the gap. The CDR3 protein is CASRLANEQFF. The CDR3 nucleotides are TGCGCCAGCAGGCTAGCGAATGAGCAGTTCTTC. The whole variable domain, remainder taken from reference TRBV5-1 and TRBJ2-1, is KAGVTQTPRYLIKTRGQQVTLSCSPISGHRSVSWYQQTPGQGLQFLFEYFSETQRNKGNFPGRFSGRQFSNSRSEMNVSTLELGDSALYLCASRLANEQFFGPGTRLTVL.

V is TRBV7-9 and J is TRBJ2-2; 9 bases map to TRBD1. The CDR3 extends over 14 amino acids. Germline V lookup: CDR1 SEHNR, CDR2 FQNEAQ (reference sequence). V lost 2 bases and J lost 6; bases outside the gene matches: 1. The CDR3 here is CASSLRQGAGELFF. The CDR3 coding sequence is TGTGCCAGCAGCTTAAGACAGGGGGCCGGGGAGCTGTTTTTT.

The chain combines TRBV27 with TRBJ2-7, with 8 bases aligning to TRBD1. CDR1 MNHEY and CDR2 SMNVEV come from the germline V gene (reference sequence). The CDR3 is 14 amino acids. The junction had 1 base not matched to a gene; V was cut back by 3 bases and J by 0 bases. The CDR3 spells CASSLTGDSYEQYF. The CDR3 nucleotides are TGTGCCAGCAGTTTGACAGGGGACTCCTACGAGCAGTACTTC.

The chain couples TRBV19 to TRBJ2-3; D may be TRBD2 (6 bases). The germline V gene has CDR1 LNHDA and CDR2 SQIVND (reference sequence). The CDR3 extends over 15 amino acids. With 7 bases removed from V and 4 bases from J, the gap between germline ends came to 18 bases. The CDR3 DNA reads as TGTGCCAGTACCGACGAGTGGACTAACCCAGATACGCAGTATTTT. Amino acids: CASTDEWTNPDTQYF.

This chain connects TRBV12-3 or TRBV12-4 to TRBJ1-5; TRBD1 might be the D (6 bases). This CDR3 spans 13 amino acids. The V end lost 6 bases, the J end lost 2 bases, and 8 bases lay between the germline ends. CDR3 in amino acids: CASRRQGNQPQHF. CDR3 bases: TGTGCCAGCAGACGACAGGGCAATCAGCCCCAGCATTTT.

This clone was detected once. The V gene is TRBV3-1 (or the pseudogene TRBV3-2), the J gene TRBJ2-6; 7 positions match TRBD1. CDR1 and CDR2 from the germline V gene are LGHDT and YNNKEL (reference sequence). This CDR3 has 18 residues. V lost 5 bases to trimming and J lost 2 bases; unmatched junction nucleotides: 12. The CDR3 reads CASSSRWGQFAGANVLTF. CDR3 nucleotides: TGTGCCAGCAGCTCCCGGTGGGGACAGTTCGCTGGGGCCAACGTCCTGACTTTC.

The J gene is TRBJ2-7, the V gene TRBV9; 10 bases align to TRBD2. Germline V gene lookup returns CDR1 SGDLS and CDR2 YYNGEE. The CDR3 runs 16 residues. V dropped 4 bases and J dropped 4; count of bases not matched to a gene: 11. For the CDR3, the DNA is TGTGCCAGCAGCCCCCATCTGAATAGCGGGAGGTACGAGCAGTACTTC. Its protein is CASSPHLNSGRYEQYF.

The chain uses TRBV28 and TRBJ2-7; TRBD2 is a possible D gene (5 bases). Germline V CDR1 and CDR2: MDHEN, SYDVKM. This CDR3 region has 13 residues. V dropped 2 bases and J dropped 6 bases, with 11 bases sitting between them. The chain's CDR3 is CASSLSLASEQYF. In DNA form, the CDR3 reads TGTGCCAGCAGTTTAAGTCTAGCTAGCGAGCAGTACTTC. Supplemented by reference TRBV28 and TRBJ2-7, the full variable domain reads DVKVTQSSRYLVKRTGEKVFLECVQDMDHENMFWYRQDPGLGLRLIYFSYDVKMKEKGDIPEGYSVSREKKERFSLILESASTNQTSMYLCASSLSLASEQYFGPGTRLTVT.

The J gene is TRBJ1-5, the V gene TRBV7-9; perhaps TRBD1 as D (6 bases). This CDR3 is built from 17 residues. Trimming left V 5 bases short and J 0 bases short, with 17 bases between. Germline lookup yields CDR1 SEHNR and CDR2 FQNEAQ (reference sequence). The CDR3 DNA is TGTGCCAGCAGCCCAGTACAGGGAGGGGATAGCAATCAGCCCCAGCATTTT. The encoded protein is CASSPVQGGDSNQPQHF.

The V gene is TRBV10-3, the J gene TRBJ1-2; 9 bases map to TRBD1. Germline V gives CDR1 ENHRY, CDR2 SYGVKD. The CDR3 is 17 residues long. With 2 bases clipped from V and 4 bases from J, the junction kept 11 bases outside the gene matches. The CDR3 region has the DNA TGTGCCATCAGTGAGAACCGGGACAGGGTAGAAGGCTATGGCTACACCTTC. Translated: CAISENRDRVEGYGYTF.

The J gene is TRBJ2-3, the V gene TRBV29-1; 10 bases are shared with TRBD1. Germline assignment: CDR1 SQVTM and CDR2 ANQGSEA. CDR3 length: 13 residues. The V gene end was trimmed by 6 bases and the J gene end by 7 bases; junction bases not matched to a gene: 7. The CDR3 sequence is CSVDPGQGHTQYF. CDR3 DNA: TGCAGCGTGGACCCGGGACAGGGGCATACGCAGTATTTT.

This sequence joins TRBV3-1 (or the pseudogene TRBV3-2) and TRBJ1-1, with a possible D match to TRBD1 (5 bases). The CDR3 has 16 residues. CDR1 is LGHDT, CDR2 YNNKEL, per germline (reference sequence). The germline V and J ends were trimmed by 4 bases and 1 base, with 16 bases remaining between them. The CDR3 loop is CASSRGVRQSNTEAFF. The CDR3 region has the DNA TGTGCCAGCAGCCGGGGGGTAAGGCAGTCGAACACTGAAGCTTTCTTT.

The rearrangement uses TRBV9 and TRBJ2-3, with no clear D. This CDR3 has 13 residues. Per the germline V gene, CDR1 is SGDLS and CDR2 is YYNGEE. Trimming removed 0 bases from V and 4 bases from J, with 6 bases in between. The CDR3 here is CASSVARADTQYF. For the CDR3, the DNA is TGTGCCAGCAGCGTAGCTCGGGCAGATACGCAGTATTTT.

This sequence joins TRBV7-2 and TRBJ2-5; TRBD1 agrees at 7 bases. The CDR3 runs to 13 residues. Unmatched junction bases numbered 6, after V lost 6 bases and J lost 5 bases. Germline lookup yields CDR1 SGHTA and CDR2 FQGNSA. CDR3 amino acids: CASRPTGEETQYF. DNA for the CDR3: TGTGCCAGCAGGCCAACAGGGGAGGAGACCCAGTACTTC.

V gene TRBV5-1 combines with J gene TRBJ1-2; no clear D gene. Germline V gives CDR1 SGHRS, CDR2 YFSETQ. CDR3 length: 15 amino acids. The V end was cut by 4 bases, the J end by 3 bases, with 16 bases between. The CDR3 nucleotides are TGCGCCAGCAGCCCTCGGTCCGACTCAGACTATGGCTACACCTTC. It translates to CASSPRSDSDYGYTF.

V usage is TRBV5-1 and J usage is TRBJ2-3; 13 nucleotides match TRBD2. This CDR3 comprises 16 residues. J was trimmed by 6 bases and V by 4 bases; bases with no gene match: 8. Germline V gene lookup returns CDR1 SGHRS and CDR2 YFSETQ. The CDR3 is CASSPGLAGIPDTQYF. In nucleotides, the CDR3 is TGCGCCAGCAGCCCGGGACTAGCGGGGATTCCCGATACGCAGTATTTT.

The count of this clone is one. At one end, the junction sequence differs from germline, possibly due to a read error. V usage is TRBV5-4 and J usage is TRBJ1-2; no firm D call. CDR3 length: 13 residues. CDR1 is SGHNT, CDR2 YYREEE, per germline (reference sequence). CDR3 region: CASRLDGNYGYTF. In DNA, the CDR3 is TGTGCCAGCAGATTGGACGGTAACTATGGCTACACCTTC.

The chain recombines TRBV19 with TRBJ2-7; 9 nucleotides agree with TRBD2. Looked up from germline, CDR1 is LNHDA and CDR2 is SQIVND (reference sequence). The CDR3 runs 15 residues. The trim removed 6 bases at V and 0 bases at J, leaving 6 bases unmatched. For the CDR3, the DNA is TGTGCCAGTAGGAGACTAGCGGACCGCTCCTACGAGCAGTACTTC. It yields the protein CASRRLADRSYEQYF.

The chain couples TRBV15 to TRBJ1-6; TRBD1 is a possible D gene (5 bases). The CDR3 is made up of 14 amino acids. Trimming shortened V by 0 bases and J by 9 bases, and 9 bases separated the two germline ends. Per germline, CDR1 LNHNV and CDR2 YYDKDF (reference sequence). The CDR3 DNA reads as TGTGCCACCAGCAGAGAGACGGGGGGTTCACCCCTCCACTTT. Translated: CATSRETGGSPLHF. The full variable domain, completed using reference TRBV15 and TRBJ1-6, is DAMVIQNPRYQVTQFGKPVTLSCSQTLNHNVMYWYQQKSSQAPKLLFHYYDKDFNNEADTPDNFQSRRPNTSFCFLDIRSPGLGDTAMYLCATSRETGGSPLHFGNGTRLTVT.

The chain recombines TRBV30 with TRBJ1-5; the match to TRBD1 covers 11 bases. With 1 base clipped from V and 7 bases from J, the junction kept 18 bases outside the gene matches. The germline V gene has CDR1 GTSNPN and CDR2 SVGIG (reference sequence). This CDR3 has 19 amino acids. The CDR3 bases are TGTGCCTGGAGTGAAGACCGACGCCGCAGGACAGGGGGCCTACAGCCCCAGCATTTT. This sequence encodes CAWSEDRRRRTGGLQPQHF.